The entry that follows covers one TCR beta chain sequence. The sample holds a few counts of this clone. Its antigen is not yet known. Per-nucleotide qualities are absent, and no much larger clonotype sits a single base away. At one collaborating source in Seattle, patients were enrolled during active infection and were followed longitudinally through the course of disease. Each collaborating institution followed its own protocols to collect whole blood in K2EDTA tubes. For TCRbeta analysis, collaborators shipped samples as frozen whole blood, isolated PBMCs, or DNA extracted from either of those sample types. TCRbeta CDR3 regions were amplified from genomic DNA using the immunoSEQ Assay, a bias-controlled multiplex PCR. The published analysis was carried out like this. The number of nucleated cells in each sample was estimated from the amplification of reference gene primers within the assay. To quantify the absolute abundance of each unique TCRbeta CDR3 rearrangement, sequence reads were collapsed and filtered. For each sample, productive Simpson clonality was calculated by taking the square root of Simpson's diversity index across productive rearrangements. The clones in this table, taken by TCRdb from immuneACCESS, are in-frame only. Not every clone is retained; where verified, under half of the shortfall comes from an unresolved V gene, and the cause of the rest is unknown. That table furnishes V, J and clone size, whereas the DNA furnished D and trimming. This sample has about 400,000 clones in its table, and about 86% of those were observed once. The ten most abundant clones make up just over 7% of the sample.

This sample was included in a study of blood T cell repertoires in COVID-19 (dated by TCRdb to the early 2020s). General notes on the study: Collaborator samples came from the United States, Italy and Spain and covered acute and convalescent phases of COVID-19. Where HLA class I and class II types were available, the types were taken from metadata supplied by the sample provider, not from assay-based typing. Deeply sampled blood TCRbeta repertoires from subjects exposed to, actively infected with, or recovered from COVID-19 were included in the dataset. Samples came from the ongoing ImmuneRACE study (first 160 participants) plus 1,254 subjects from 6 global collaborators. Nearly every sample came with metadata listing a de-identified subject ID, COVID-19 status, age in years and sex. A freely available public database, intended as a resource for researchers studying the immune response to SARS-CoV-2, is where the repertoires were released. The prospective study material was composed of cDNA or gDNA derived from T cells, B-cell-depleted T cells, or PBMCs. Paper-wide results and their limitations: The quantity of clinical and demographic metadata differed by source and by participant and was supplied without curation.

The CDR3, from cysteine to phenylalanine, totals 15 residues. The entry retains the CDR3 DNA only, 45 bases that are in frame from base 1. At the junction V is shortened by 4 bases and J by 7 bases, with 14 bases in between. The germline V gene encodes CDR1 SEHNR and CDR2 FQNEAQ (reference sequence). This sequence originates from a woman aged 55-69 years with COVID-19, enrolled during active disease. The chain is assembled from TRBV7-9 and TRBJ1-6; possibly the D gene is TRBD1, per 6 matching bases. The sample taken for sequencing was peripheral blood. Here the CDR3 is given as CASSSPTGGNSPLHF. The nucleotide sequence reads TGTGCCAGCAGCTCCCCGACGGGGGGCAATTCACCCCTCCACTTT.